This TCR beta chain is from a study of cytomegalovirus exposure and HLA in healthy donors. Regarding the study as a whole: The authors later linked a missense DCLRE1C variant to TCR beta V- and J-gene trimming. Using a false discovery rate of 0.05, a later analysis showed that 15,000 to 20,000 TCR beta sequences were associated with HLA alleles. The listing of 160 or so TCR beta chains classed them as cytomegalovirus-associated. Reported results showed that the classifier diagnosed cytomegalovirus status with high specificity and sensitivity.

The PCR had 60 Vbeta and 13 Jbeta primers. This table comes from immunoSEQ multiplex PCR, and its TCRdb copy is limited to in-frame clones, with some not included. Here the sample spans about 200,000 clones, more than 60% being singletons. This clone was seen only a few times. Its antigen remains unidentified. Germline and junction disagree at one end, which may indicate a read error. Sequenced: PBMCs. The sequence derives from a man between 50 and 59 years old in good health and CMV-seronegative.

CDR3 amino acids: CASSLGWGGRDEQFF. The CDR3 DNA follows: TGTGCTAGCAGCTTGGGGTGGGGGGGCAGGGATGAGCAGTTCTTC. V and J are TRBV7-7 and TRBJ2-1; tentatively, D is TRBD2 (7 bases). The CDR3 is 15 amino acids. Germline CDR1 SSHAT, CDR2 FNYEAQ (reference sequence).